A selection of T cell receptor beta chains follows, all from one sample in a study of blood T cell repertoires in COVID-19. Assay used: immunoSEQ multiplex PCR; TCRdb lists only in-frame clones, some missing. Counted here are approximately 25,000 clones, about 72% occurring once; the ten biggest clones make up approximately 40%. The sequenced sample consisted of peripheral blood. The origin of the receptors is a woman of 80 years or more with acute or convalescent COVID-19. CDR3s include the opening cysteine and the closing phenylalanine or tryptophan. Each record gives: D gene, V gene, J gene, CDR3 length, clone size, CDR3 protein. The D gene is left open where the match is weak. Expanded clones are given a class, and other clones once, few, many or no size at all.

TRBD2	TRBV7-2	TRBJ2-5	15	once	CASSPTSGGGETQYF
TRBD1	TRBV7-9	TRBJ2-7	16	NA	CASSLAGGEGSYEQYF
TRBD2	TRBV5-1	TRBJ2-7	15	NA	CASSGGTSPPYEQYF
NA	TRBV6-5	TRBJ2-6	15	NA	CASSRVPSGANVLTF
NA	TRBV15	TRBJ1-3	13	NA	CATSTGAGNTIYF
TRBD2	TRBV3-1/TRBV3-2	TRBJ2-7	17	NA	CASSQDRTSGYRYEQYF
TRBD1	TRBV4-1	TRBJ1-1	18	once	CASSQDPGTGGRNTEAFF
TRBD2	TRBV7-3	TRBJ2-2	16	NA	CASSFGTSGNTGELFF
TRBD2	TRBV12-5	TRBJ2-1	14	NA	CASGLAGPDNEQFF
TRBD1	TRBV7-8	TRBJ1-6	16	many	CASNSPGTDYNSPLHF
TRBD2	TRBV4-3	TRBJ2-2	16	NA	CASSREAGGDTGELFF
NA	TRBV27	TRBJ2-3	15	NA	CASSPFPGSTDTQYF
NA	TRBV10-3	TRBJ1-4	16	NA	CAISESMGSTNEKLFF
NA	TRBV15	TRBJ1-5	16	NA	CATSRDWTVGYQPQHF
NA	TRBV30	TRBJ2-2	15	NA	CAWSVPRQGTGELFF
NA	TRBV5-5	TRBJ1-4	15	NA	CASSSQSGAPEKLFF
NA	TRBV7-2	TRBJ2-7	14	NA	CASSRQAARDEQYF
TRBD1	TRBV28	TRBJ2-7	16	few	CASSGGTGAGRYEQYF
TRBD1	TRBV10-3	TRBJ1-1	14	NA	CAIRAGQGDTEAFF
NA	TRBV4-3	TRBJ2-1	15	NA	CASSQVGGSYNEQFF
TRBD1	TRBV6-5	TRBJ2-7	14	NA	CASSKTRGRDEQYF
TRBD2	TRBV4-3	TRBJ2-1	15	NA	CASSPSGRAYNEQFF
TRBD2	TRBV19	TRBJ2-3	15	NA	CASSTLAGGTDTQYF